Here is one TCR beta chain with its context. Cohort allocation depended upon clinical history that participants reported. The sample comes from a study of blood T cell repertoires in COVID-19. Between the trimmed V and J ends, which lost 0 bases and 2 bases, there was a span of 12 bases. The CDR3 contains 16 residues. Germline CDR1 and CDR2: SGHAT and FQNNGV. This table comes from immunoSEQ multiplex PCR, and its TCRdb copy is limited to in-frame clones, with some not included. This table has almost 400,000 clones, roughly 91% appearing once. The receptor was derived from a woman under 40 who had recovered from COVID-19. Sequenced material: PBMCs or T cells enriched from blood (not recorded which). The chain uses TRBV11-2 and TRBJ2-3; a possible D gene is TRBD2 (6 bases). The CDR3 reads CASSLDSRGITDTQYF. The CDR3, as DNA: TGTGCCAGCAGCTTAGATTCCCGGGGGATCACAGATACGCAGTATTTT.